The 24 T cell receptor beta chains given below trace back to one sample, sequenced in a study of control samples from healthy donors and cancer patients. Clones were read by immunoSEQ multiplex PCR, and TCRdb kept only the in-frame ones, dropping some. The profile shows 70,000 to 85,000 clones, approximately 82% of them singletons. Sequenced sample: PBMCs. These receptors were taken from a man in his sixties with head and neck cancer.

V usage is TRBV15 and J usage is TRBJ2-3, with 11 bases aligning to TRBD2. V trimming: 3 bases; J trimming: 5 bases; junction bases outside the gene matches: 7. The V gene's germline CDR1 is LNHNV and CDR2 YYDKDF (reference sequence). This CDR3 is built from 16 residues. DNA for the CDR3: TGTGCCACCAGCAGGAATAGCGGGAGGGCCGGAGATACGCAGTATTTT. It codes for CATSRNSGRAGDTQYF.

V and J are TRBV5-4 and TRBJ2-7; 9 nucleotides line up with TRBD1. CDR3 length: 14 residues. Trimming at V came to 2 bases and at J to 6 bases, leaving 6 bases not matched to a gene. Germline CDR1 SGHNT, CDR2 YYREEE (reference sequence). The CDR3 DNA reads as TGTGCCAGCAGCTTCCGGGACAGGGCGGGCGAGCAGTACTTC. Its translation: CASSFRDRAGEQYF.

The chain uses TRBV5-5 and TRBJ2-1; no definite D call. The V gene's germline CDR1 is SGHKS and CDR2 YYEKEE (reference sequence). The CDR3 loop spans 13 amino acids. V was clipped by 4 bases and J by 10 bases, with 15 bases between them. CDR3 residues: CASSPDEIREQFF. CDR3 bases: TGTGCCAGCAGCCCCGACGAGATTCGGGAGCAGTTCTTC. Combining the CDR3 with reference TRBV5-5 and TRBJ2-1 gives the whole variable domain DAGVTQSPTHLIKTRGQQVTLRCSPISGHKSVSWYQQVLGQGPQFIFQYYEKEERGRGNFPDRFSARQFPNYSSELNVNALLLGDSALYLCASSPDEIREQFFGPGTRLTVL.

V gene TRBV2 combines with J gene TRBJ1-5; TRBD1 agrees at 8 bases. CDR3 length equals 15 residues. The ends lost 3 bases at V and 5 bases at J; junction bases unmatched: 6. Germline loops: CDR1 SNHLY, CDR2 FYNNEI. CDR3 residues: CASSELQGVYQPQHF. CDR3 coding DNA: TGTGCCAGCAGTGAGCTACAGGGGGTGTATCAGCCCCAGCATTTT.

V and J are TRBV7-9 and TRBJ1-6; possibly TRBD1 for D (6 bases). V lost 5 bases to trimming and J lost 8 bases, with 13 bases between them. This CDR3 comprises 14 residues. Germline CDR1 and CDR2: SEHNR and FQNEAQ (reference sequence). The CDR3 spells CASSPQGVDSPLHF. The CDR3 bases are TGTGCCAGCAGCCCACAGGGAGTGGATTCACCCCTCCACTTT.

The J gene is TRBJ1-1, the V gene TRBV7-9; 7 nucleotides line up with TRBD1. The CDR3 runs to 14 residues. The germline V gene has CDR1 SEHNR and CDR2 FQNEAQ (reference sequence). V lost 1 base, J lost 1 base, and 0 bases stayed unmatched. CDR3 coding DNA: TGTGCCAGCAGCTTAGGGGACAGGAACACTGAAGCTTTCTTT. This gives the protein CASSLGDRNTEAFF.

The V call is TRBV5-1, the J call TRBJ2-2, with TRBD1 matching over 8 bases. The J segment lost 5 bases and the V segment lost 5 bases, leaving 14 bases of the junction unmatched. The length of the CDR3 is 17 residues. Germline lookup yields CDR1 SGHRS and CDR2 YFSETQ. CDR3 coding DNA: TGCGCCAGCAGAGTCACCGGGACAGGAGGGAATACCGGGGAGCTGTTTTTT. Amino acids: CASRVTGTGGNTGELFF.

In its sample, this clone was seen a few times. The chain is built from TRBV4-1 and TRBJ2-5; D is perhaps TRBD1 (6 bases). This CDR3 contains 14 residues. With 0 bases removed from V and 4 bases from J, the gap between germline ends came to 9 bases. Germline V lookup: CDR1 MGHRA, CDR2 YSYEKL. CDR3 residues: CASSQDPDRETQYF. CDR3 nucleotides: TGCGCCAGCAGCCAAGATCCGGACAGAGAGACCCAGTACTTC.

The rearrangement links TRBV7-2 to TRBJ2-3; 10 nucleotides align to TRBD2. J lost 1 base, V lost 0 bases, and 7 bases had no gene match. There are 18 residues in the CDR3. Germline CDR1 reads SGHTA; CDR2 reads FQGNSA. Here the CDR3 reads CASSLASSGSRGTDTQYF. The CDR3 DNA reads TGTGCCAGCAGCTTAGCGTCTAGCGGGAGCCGGGGCACAGATACGCAGTATTTT. Variable domain in full (rest from reference TRBV7-2 and TRBJ2-3): GAGVSQSPSNKVTEKGKDVELRCDPISGHTALYWYRQSLGQGLEFLIYFQGNSAPDKSGLPSDRFSAERTGGSVSTLTIQRTQQEDSAVYLCASSLASSGSRGTDTQYFGPGTRLTVL.

The chain links TRBV10-3 to TRBJ2-6, with a possible D match to TRBD1 (7 bases). This CDR3 comprises 18 residues. The germline CDR1 and CDR2 sequences are ENHRY and SYGVKD. Trimming took off 3 bases at V and 0 bases at J, with 15 bases between the two ends. The CDR3 DNA reads TGTGCCATCAGTGAAAGGGCAGGGGGGTTCTCTGGGGCCAACGTCCTGACTTTC. Its translation is CAISERAGGFSGANVLTF.

The chain couples TRBV27 to TRBJ2-3, with D possibly being TRBD1 (6 bases). The CDR3 loop spans 14 amino acids. Germline CDR1 and CDR2: MNHEY and SMNVEV (reference sequence). V was pared by 4 bases and J by 5 bases, with 13 bases between. CDR3 sequence (DNA): TGTGCCAGCAGTTCCCGGACAGTTCGAGATACGCAGTATTTT. Translated, it gives CASSSRTVRDTQYF.

This chain joins TRBV7-2 and TRBJ1-2; TRBD1 matches at 9 bases. The CDR3 length is 15 residues. Germline-derived CDR1 and CDR2 are SGHTA and FQGNSA. V shed 5 bases, J shed 4 bases, and the junction held 8 bases outside the gene matches. The CDR3 DNA sequence: TGTGCCAGCAGCCATACAGGGGGCGAAGGCTATGGCTACACCTTC. Translation: CASSHTGGEGYGYTF.

V is TRBV12-3 or TRBV12-4 and J is TRBJ2-7; 9 bases map to TRBD2. V lost 5 bases to trimming and J lost 7 bases; unmatched junction nucleotides: 6. This CDR3 has 13 amino acids. Here the CDR3 reads CASSTGLAVEQYF. In nucleotides, the CDR3 is TGTGCCAGCAGTACGGGACTAGCCGTTGAGCAGTACTTC.

This chain connects TRBV5-1 to TRBJ1-5; 8 positions agree with TRBD1. V lost 4 bases and J lost 0; bases outside the gene matches: 3. The germline V gene has CDR1 SGHRS and CDR2 YFSETQ. CDR3 size: 15 residues. CDR3 nucleotides: TGCGCCAGCAGCACCGGGACAGGTAGCAATCAGCCCCAGCATTTT. This sequence encodes CASSTGTGSNQPQHF.

CDR3 DNA: TGTGCTAGTGGTTTATACCTGACCGGGACAGCTAACTATGGCTACACCTTC. This encodes CASGLYLTGTANYGYTF. V gene TRBV12-5 combines with J gene TRBJ1-2, with 7 bases matching TRBD1. This CDR3 has 17 residues. Trimming cost V 3 bases and J 0 bases; bases outside gene matches: 10. The germline V gene encodes CDR1 LGHNT and CDR2 FRNRAP.

V is TRBV7-2 and J is TRBJ2-1; D might be TRBD2 (6 bases). V gave up 3 bases and J gave up 6 bases, with 12 bases separating them. Germline CDR1 SGHTA, CDR2 FQGNSA. The CDR3 contains 14 residues. CDR3 DNA: TGTGCCAGCAGCTTCTCCGGACTACGCAATGAGCAGTTCTTC. This codes for CASSFSGLRNEQFF.

This clone came up a few times. The chain employs TRBV5-1 and TRBJ2-1; tentative D call: TRBD2 (6 bases). From germline, CDR1 is SGHRS and CDR2 YFSETQ. V was cut by 5 bases and J by 8 bases, with 17 bases left in between. The CDR3 consists of 14 residues. The CDR3 here is CASSTGEIFDEQFF. CDR3 nucleotides: TGCGCCAGCAGTACGGGGGAGATCTTCGATGAGCAGTTCTTC.

This sequence joins TRBV27 and TRBJ1-4, with D tentatively TRBD1 (6 bases). Germline lookup yields CDR1 MNHEY and CDR2 SMNVEV (reference sequence). The CDR3 loop spans 19 amino acids. Trimming pared 1 base from V and 4 bases from J, leaving 22 bases between. As DNA, the CDR3 is TGTGCCAGCAGTTTATGGCCCCCCCATAGGGGAGGGGGTAATGAAAAACTGTTTTTT. Its translation: CASSLWPPHRGGGNEKLFF.

J is TRBJ2-7 and V is TRBV27; D possibly corresponds to TRBD2 (6 bases). Trimming took 1 base from V and 2 from J, leaving 12 bases between them. Germline CDR1 MNHEY, CDR2 SMNVEV (reference sequence). This CDR3 contains 15 residues. The CDR3 DNA reads TGTGCCAGCAGTTTATACGGGACGGGGGCCTACGAGCAGTACTTC. As protein: CASSLYGTGAYEQYF.

As concerns this clone: The same CDR3 can be traced to other DNA sequences in this sample. The CDR3 DNA sequence: TGTGCCAGTAGTCCCAGGGACAGGGACAAAGAGACCCAGTACTTC. The encoded protein is CASSPRDRDKETQYF. This chain connects TRBV19 to TRBJ2-5; TRBD1 aligns across 9 bases. J gave up 3 bases and V 5 bases, and 7 bases lay outside the gene matches. The germline V gene encodes CDR1 LNHDA and CDR2 SQIVND (reference sequence). The CDR3 contains 15 residues.

This clone was seen more than once but under ten times. V and J are TRBV12-3 or TRBV12-4 and TRBJ1-6; D remains ambiguous. Trimming removed 6 bases at V and 7 bases at J, with 10 bases between. This CDR3 contains 13 residues. For the CDR3, the DNA is TGTGCCAGCAGCCCTCTGGAGAATTCACCCCTCCACTTT. Its translation is CASSPLENSPLHF.

The CDR3 DNA sequence: TGTGCCAGCAGTTACTCGGTGTGGGGACAGGACAATGAGCAGTTCTTC. Its protein is CASSYSVWGQDNEQFF. This chain links TRBV6-5 with TRBJ2-1; 8 positions agree with TRBD1. The germline CDR1 and CDR2 sequences are MNHEY and SVGAGI. The CDR3 is 16 residues long. Trimming at V came to 0 bases and at J to 5 bases, leaving 6 bases not matched to a gene.

This sequence joins TRBV5-1 and TRBJ2-3, with 8 bases identical to TRBD1. This CDR3 is built from 17 residues. V dropped 0 bases and J dropped 3; count of bases not matched to a gene: 9. Germline CDR1 reads SGHRS; CDR2 reads YFSETQ. In DNA, the CDR3 is TGCGCCAGCAGCTTGGCTGCAGGGGGCAGGTTAACAGATACGCAGTATTTT. Protein sequence: CASSLAAGGRLTDTQYF.

The V gene is TRBV4-2, the J gene TRBJ2-1, with 7 bases lining up with TRBD2. The ends lost 4 bases at V and 10 bases at J; junction bases unmatched: 7. The germline CDR1 and CDR2 sequences are LGHNA and YNFKEQ. This CDR3 contains 13 residues. The CDR3 is CASSPRGSGEQFF. As DNA, the CDR3 is TGTGCCAGCAGCCCCCGGGGTAGCGGGGAGCAGTTCTTC.